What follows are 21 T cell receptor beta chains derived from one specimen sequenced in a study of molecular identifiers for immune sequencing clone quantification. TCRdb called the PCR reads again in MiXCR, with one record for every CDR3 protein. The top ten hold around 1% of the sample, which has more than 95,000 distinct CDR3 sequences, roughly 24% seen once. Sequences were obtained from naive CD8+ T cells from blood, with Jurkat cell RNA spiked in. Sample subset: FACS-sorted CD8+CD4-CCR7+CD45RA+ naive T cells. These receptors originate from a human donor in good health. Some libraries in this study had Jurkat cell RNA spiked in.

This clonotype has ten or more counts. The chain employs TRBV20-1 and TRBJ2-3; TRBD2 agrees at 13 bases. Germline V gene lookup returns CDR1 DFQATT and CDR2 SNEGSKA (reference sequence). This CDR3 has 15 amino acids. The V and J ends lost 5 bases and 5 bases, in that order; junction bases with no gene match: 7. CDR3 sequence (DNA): TGCAGTGCTTACGACACTAGCGGGAGGGTAGATACGCAGTATTTT. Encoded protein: CSAYDTSGRVDTQYF.

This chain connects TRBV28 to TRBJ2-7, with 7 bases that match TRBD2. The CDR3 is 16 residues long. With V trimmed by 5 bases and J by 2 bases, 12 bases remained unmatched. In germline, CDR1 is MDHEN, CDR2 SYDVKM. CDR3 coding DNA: TGTGCCAGCAGTCCCACCCTCCCTAGCGGCCCCTACGAGCAGTACTTC. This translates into CASSPTLPSGPYEQYF.

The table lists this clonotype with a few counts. CDR3 amino acids: CASRGGRGREAFF. DNA for the CDR3: TGTGCCAGCAGAGGGGGTAGGGGCCGTGAAGCTTTCTTT. This sequence joins TRBV2 and TRBJ1-1; D is perhaps TRBD1 (6 bases). This CDR3 is built from 13 residues. The V end lost 6 bases, the J end lost 7 bases, and 15 bases lay between the germline ends. The germline CDR1 and CDR2 sequences are SNHLY and FYNNEI.

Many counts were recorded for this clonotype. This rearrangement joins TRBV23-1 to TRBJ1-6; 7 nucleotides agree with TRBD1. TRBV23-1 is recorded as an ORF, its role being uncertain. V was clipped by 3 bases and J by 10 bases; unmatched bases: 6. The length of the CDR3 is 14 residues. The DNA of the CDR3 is TGCGCCAGCAGTCAGGGACAGTCAGGATCACCCCTCCACTTT. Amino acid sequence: CASSQGQSGSPLHF.

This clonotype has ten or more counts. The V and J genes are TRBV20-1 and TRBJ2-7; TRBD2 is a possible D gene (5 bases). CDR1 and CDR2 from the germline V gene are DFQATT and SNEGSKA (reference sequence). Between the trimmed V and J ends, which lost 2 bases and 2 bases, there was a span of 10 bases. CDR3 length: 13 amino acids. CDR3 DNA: TGCAGTGCTAGACCGAGCGGTGCCTACGAGCAGTACTTC. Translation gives CSARPSGAYEQYF.

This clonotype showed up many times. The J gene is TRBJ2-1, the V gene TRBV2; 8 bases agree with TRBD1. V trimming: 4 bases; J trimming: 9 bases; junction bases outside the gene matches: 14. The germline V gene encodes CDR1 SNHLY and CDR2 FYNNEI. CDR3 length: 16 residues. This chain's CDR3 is CASSVNRGDPYGEQFF. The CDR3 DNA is TGTGCCAGCAGTGTCAACAGGGGGGACCCCTACGGTGAGCAGTTCTTC.

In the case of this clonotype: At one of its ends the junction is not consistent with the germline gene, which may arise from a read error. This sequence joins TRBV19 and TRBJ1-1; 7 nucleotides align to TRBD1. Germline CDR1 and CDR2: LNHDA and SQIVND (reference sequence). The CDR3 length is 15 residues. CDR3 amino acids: CASSPGGGWGTAAFF. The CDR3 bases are TGTGCCAGTAGCCCAGGAGGGGGCTGGGGGACTGCAGCTTTCTTT.

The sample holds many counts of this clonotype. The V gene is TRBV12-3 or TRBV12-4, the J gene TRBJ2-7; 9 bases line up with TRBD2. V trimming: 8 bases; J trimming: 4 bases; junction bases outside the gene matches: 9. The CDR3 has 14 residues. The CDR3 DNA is TGTGCCAGCCGCTATAGCGGGAGTGGTTACGAGCAGTACTTC. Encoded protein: CASRYSGSGYEQYF.

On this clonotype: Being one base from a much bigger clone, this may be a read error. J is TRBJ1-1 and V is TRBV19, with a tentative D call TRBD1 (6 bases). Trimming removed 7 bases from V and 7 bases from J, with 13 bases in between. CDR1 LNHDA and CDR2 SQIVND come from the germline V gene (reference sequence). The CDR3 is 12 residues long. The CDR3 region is CASKGGTIEAFF. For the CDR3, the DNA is TGTGCCAGTAAAGGGGGGACTATTGAAGCTTTCTTT. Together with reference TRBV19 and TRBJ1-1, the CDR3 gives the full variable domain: DGGITQSPKYLFRKEGQNVTLSCEQNLNHDAMYWYRQDPGQGLRLIYYSQIVNDFQKGDIAEGYSVSREKKESFPLTVTSAQKNPTAFYLCASKGGTIEAFFGQGTRLTVV.

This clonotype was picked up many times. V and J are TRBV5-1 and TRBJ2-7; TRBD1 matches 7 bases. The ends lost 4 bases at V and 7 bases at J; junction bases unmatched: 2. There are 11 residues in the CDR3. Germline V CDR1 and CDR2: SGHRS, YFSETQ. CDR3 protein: CASSPDREQYF. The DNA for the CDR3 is TGCGCCAGCAGCCCGGACAGGGAGCAGTACTTC.

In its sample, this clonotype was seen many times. CDR3 DNA sequence: TGTGCCAGCAGCCAAGATACCAGGGAGCAGTTCTTC. It yields the protein CASSQDTREQFF. The chain joins TRBV4-2 to TRBJ2-1; D not resolved. V shed 0 bases and J shed 10 bases, with 7 bases lying between them. The CDR3 has 12 residues. The germline V gene has CDR1 LGHNA and CDR2 YNFKEQ.

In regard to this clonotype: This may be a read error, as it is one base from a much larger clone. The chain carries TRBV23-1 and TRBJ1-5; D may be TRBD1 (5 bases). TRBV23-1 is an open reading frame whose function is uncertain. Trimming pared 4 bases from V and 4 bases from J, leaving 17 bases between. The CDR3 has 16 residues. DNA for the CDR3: TGCGCCAGCAGTCCGACCTGGGACTTCTTAAATCAGCCCCAGCATTTT. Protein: CASSPTWDFLNQPQHF.

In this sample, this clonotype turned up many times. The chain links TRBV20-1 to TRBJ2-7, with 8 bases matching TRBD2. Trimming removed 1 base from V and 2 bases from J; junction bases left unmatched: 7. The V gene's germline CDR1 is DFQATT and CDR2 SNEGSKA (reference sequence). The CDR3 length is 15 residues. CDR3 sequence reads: CSARGPSGSAYEQYF. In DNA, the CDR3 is TGCAGTGCTAGAGGTCCTAGCGGGTCAGCCTACGAGCAGTACTTC.

CDR3 region: CASSVGQGAAVAFF. In nucleotides, the CDR3 is TGTGCCAGCAGCGTGGGACAGGGGGCCGCAGTAGCTTTCTTT. The chain joins TRBV9 to TRBJ1-1; 12 nucleotides match TRBD1. Trimming took 2 bases from V and 10 from J; bases not matched to a gene: 6. The CDR3 is 14 amino acids. Germline CDR1 SGDLS, CDR2 YYNGEE. Complete variable domain (other parts from reference TRBV9 and TRBJ1-1): DSGVTQTPKHLITATGQRVTLRCSPRSGDLSVYWYQQSLDQGLQFLIQYYNGEERAKGNILERFSAQQFPDLHSELNLSSLELGDSALYFCASSVGQGAAVAFFGQGTRLTVV.

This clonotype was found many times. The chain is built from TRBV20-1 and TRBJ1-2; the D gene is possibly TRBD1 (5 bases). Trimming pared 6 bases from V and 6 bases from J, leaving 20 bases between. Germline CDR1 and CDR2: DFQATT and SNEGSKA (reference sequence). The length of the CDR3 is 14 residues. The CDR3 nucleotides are TGCAGTGCGAAAACGGTACAGGCGTCAGATGGCTACACCTTC. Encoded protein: CSAKTVQASDGYTF.

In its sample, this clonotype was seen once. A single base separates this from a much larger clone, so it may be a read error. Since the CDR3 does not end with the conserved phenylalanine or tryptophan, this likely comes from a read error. The CDR3 region is CAISESIIEQTYEQYY. CDR3 DNA sequence: TGTGCCATCAGTGAGTCGATTATTGAACAGACCTACGAGCAGTACTAC. The J gene is TRBJ2-7, the V gene TRBV10-3; D gene uncertain. The CDR3 loop spans 16 amino acids. Looked up from germline, CDR1 is ENHRY and CDR2 is SYGVKD. V lost 0 bases, J lost 2 bases, and 14 bases lay in between.

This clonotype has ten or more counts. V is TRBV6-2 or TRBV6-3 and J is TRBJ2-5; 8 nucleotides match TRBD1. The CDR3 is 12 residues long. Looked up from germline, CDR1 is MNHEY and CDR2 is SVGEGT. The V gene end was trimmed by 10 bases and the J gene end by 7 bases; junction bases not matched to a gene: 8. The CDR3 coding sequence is TGTGCCACACAGGGGGGCCGGGTGACCCAGTACTTC. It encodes CATQGGRVTQYF.

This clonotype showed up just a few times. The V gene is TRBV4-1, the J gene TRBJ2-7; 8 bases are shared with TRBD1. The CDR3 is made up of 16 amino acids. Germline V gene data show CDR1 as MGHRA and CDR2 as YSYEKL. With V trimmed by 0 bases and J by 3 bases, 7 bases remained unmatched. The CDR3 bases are TGCGCCAGCAGCCAAGATCGGGCAGGGGGCTACTACGAGCAGTACTTC. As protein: CASSQDRAGGYYEQYF.

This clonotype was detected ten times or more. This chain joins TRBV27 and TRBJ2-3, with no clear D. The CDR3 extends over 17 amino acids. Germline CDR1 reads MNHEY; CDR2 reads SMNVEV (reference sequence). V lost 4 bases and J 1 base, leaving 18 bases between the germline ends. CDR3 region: CASSSRLASTRTDTQYF. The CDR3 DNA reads TGTGCCAGCAGTTCCCGCCTTGCTTCGACTCGCACAGATACGCAGTATTTT.

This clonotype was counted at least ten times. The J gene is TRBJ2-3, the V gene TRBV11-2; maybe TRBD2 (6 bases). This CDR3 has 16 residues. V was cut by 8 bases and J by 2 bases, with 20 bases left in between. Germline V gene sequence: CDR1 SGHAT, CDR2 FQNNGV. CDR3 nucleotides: TGTGCCAGCGCGGGCGGGGCCCAGGTTTTCACAGATACGCAGTATTTT. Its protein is CASAGGAQVFTDTQYF.

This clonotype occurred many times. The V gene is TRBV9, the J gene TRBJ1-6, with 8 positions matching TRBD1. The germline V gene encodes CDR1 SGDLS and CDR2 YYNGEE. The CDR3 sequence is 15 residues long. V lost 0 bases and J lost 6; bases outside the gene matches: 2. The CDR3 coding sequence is TGTGCCAGCAGCGTAGAAACAGGGGGTAATTCACCCCTCCACTTT. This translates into CASSVETGGNSPLHF.